This entry describes one TCR beta chain. The sample originates from a study of immune characterization of retroperitoneal liposarcoma. TCRdb re-analysed the PCR reads in MiXCR, keeping a single row per CDR3 protein. Of approximately 9,000 distinct CDR3 sequences listed, roughly a quarter are singletons. The sample taken for sequencing was tumor tissue. This clonotype was sampled from a male donor with retroperitoneal liposarcoma.

CDR3 DNA: TGTGCCAGCAGCCTCAACTCCTACGAGCAGTACTTC. Translated, it gives CASSLNSYEQYF. The chain uses TRBV6-2 or TRBV6-3 and TRBJ2-3, with D unclear. Matching the DNA end better, TRBJ2-7 makes the J call doubtful. The CDR3 contains 12 residues. The germline CDR1 and CDR2 sequences are MNHEY and SVGEGT.